The source of this TCR beta chain is a study of blood T cell repertoires in COVID-19. This CDR3 has 16 residues. The V and J ends lost 3 bases and 3 bases, in that order; junction bases with no gene match: 5. CDR1 and CDR2 from the germline V gene are KGHDR and SFDVKD. Original handling: Amplifying reference gene primers gave estimates of nucleated cell counts. Here immunoSEQ multiplex PCR was the method, and the copy in TCRdb shows in-frame clones only, minus some. Clone size and V and J calls were adopted from that table, with D and trimming inferred from the DNA. The sample shows approximately 200,000 clones, around 94% of them seen only once. Followed longitudinally, the Seattle patients had been enrolled during active infection.

This clonotype was sampled from a man aged 30 to 45 with COVID-19, enrolled during active disease. The genes are TRBV24-1 and TRBJ1-4; 8 nucleotides line up with TRBD1. Sequencing input: peripheral blood. DNA for the CDR3: TGTGCCACCAGTGATATCGACAGGGGAGCTAATGAAAAACTGTTTTTT. The encoded protein is CATSDIDRGANEKLFF.